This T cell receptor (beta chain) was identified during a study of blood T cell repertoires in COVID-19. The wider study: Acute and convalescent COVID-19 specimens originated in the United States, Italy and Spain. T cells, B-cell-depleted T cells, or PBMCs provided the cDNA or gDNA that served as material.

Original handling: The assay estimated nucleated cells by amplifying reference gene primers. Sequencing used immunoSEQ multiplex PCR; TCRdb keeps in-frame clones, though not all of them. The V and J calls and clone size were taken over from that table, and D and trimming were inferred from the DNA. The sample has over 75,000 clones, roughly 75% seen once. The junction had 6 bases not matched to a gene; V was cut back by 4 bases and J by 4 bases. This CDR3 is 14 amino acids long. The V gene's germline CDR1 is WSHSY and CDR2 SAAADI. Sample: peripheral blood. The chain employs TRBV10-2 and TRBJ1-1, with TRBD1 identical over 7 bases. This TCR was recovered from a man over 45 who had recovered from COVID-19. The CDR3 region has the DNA TGCGCCAGCAGTGCCCTCAGGGGGATCACTGAAGCTTTCTTT. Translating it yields CASSALRGITEAFF.